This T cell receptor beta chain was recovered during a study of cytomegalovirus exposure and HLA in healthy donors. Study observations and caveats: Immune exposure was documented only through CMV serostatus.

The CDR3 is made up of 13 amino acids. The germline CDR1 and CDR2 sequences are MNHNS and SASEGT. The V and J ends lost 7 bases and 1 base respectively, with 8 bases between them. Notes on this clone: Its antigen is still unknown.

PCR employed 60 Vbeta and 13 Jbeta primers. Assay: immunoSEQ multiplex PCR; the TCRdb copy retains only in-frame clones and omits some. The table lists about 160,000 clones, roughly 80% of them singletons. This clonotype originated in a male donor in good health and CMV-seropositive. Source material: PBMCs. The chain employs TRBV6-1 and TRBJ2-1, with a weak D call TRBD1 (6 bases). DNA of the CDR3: TGTGCCAGCAACAGGGAGTCCTACAATGAGCAGTTCTTC. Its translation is CASNRESYNEQFF.